This T cell receptor (beta chain) was sequenced during a study of PD-1 blockade in mismatch repair-deficient tumors. The overall study: Patients had approximately 11 mismatch repair-deficient cancer types and were previously treated and progressing. The study, taken as a whole, reports: Tumor-resident clones, often absent from pretreatment blood, expanded after pembrolizumab and then contracted.

Mismatch repair deficiency was confirmed in all patients, by PCR or immunohistochemistry. About this clone: No antigen is known for it.

This CDR3 comprises 16 residues. The V and J ends lost 2 bases and 4 bases, in that order; junction bases with no gene match: 8. Germline CDR1 and CDR2: LGHNA and YNFKEQ. The table came from immunoSEQ multiplex PCR; TCRdb's copy has only in-frame clones and leaves some out. In the table there are approximately 50,000 clones, approximately 78% of which are singletons. This sequence was found in an adult with mismatch repair-deficient cancer. The J gene is TRBJ2-5, the V gene TRBV4-2; 9 nucleotides line up with TRBD1. The sample in question was peripheral blood, obtained 4 weeks after starting pembrolizumab. As DNA, the CDR3 is TGTGCCAGCAGCCAAAGGCTGGGACAGGGATTAGAGACCCAGTACTTC. Protein product: CASSQRLGQGLETQYF.